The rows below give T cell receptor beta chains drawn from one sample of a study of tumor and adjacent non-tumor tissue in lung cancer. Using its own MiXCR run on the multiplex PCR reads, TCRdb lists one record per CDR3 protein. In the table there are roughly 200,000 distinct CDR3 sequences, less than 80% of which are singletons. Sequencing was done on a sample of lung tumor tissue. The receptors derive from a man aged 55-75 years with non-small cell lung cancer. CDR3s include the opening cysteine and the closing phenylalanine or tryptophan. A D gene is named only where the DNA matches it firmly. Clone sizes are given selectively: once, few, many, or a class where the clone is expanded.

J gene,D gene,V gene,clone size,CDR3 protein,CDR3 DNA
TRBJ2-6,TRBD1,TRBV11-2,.,CASSLVPKDRPSEADVMTF,TGTGCCAGCAGCTTAGTTCCAAAGGACAGGCCCTCTGAGGCCGACGTCATGACTTTC
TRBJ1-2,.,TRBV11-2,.,CASSLLSGGRAQGFTF,TGTGCTAGTAGCTTATTGAGTGGGGGGCGAGCTCAAGGCTTCACCTTC
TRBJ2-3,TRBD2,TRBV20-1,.,CSARREGEGSDTQYF,TGCAGTGCCCGCAGGGAGGGCGAAGGATCAGATACGCAGTATTTT
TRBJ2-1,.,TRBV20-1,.,CSALTVPGQNEQFF,TGCAGTGCTTTGACAGTGCCAGGACAAAATGAGCAGTTCTTC
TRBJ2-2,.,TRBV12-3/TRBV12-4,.,CASSRQERNTGELFF,TGTGCCAGCAGTCGTCAAGAGAGGAACACCGGGGAGCTGTTTTTT
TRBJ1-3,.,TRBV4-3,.,CASSPGPSRNIIYF,TGCGCCAGCAGCCCCGGGCCCTCCAGAAACATCATATATTTT
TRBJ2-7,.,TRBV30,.,CTWSRQGLNSYEEYF,TGTACCTGGAGTAGACAAGGCCTGAACTCCTACGAGGAGTACTTC
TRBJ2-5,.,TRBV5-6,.,CTSSLLRDERETQYF,TGTACCAGCAGCTTGTTACGGGATGAACGGGAGACCCAGTACTTC
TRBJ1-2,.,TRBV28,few,CASRSGRTHTF,TGTGCCAGCAGGTCCGGGAGGACGCACACCTTC
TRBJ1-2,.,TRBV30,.,CAWSVGPGSYGYTF,TGTGCCTGGAGTGTAGGACCCGGGAGCTATGGCTACACCTTC
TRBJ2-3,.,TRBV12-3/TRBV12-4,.,CASTRTHRDTQYF,TGTGCCAGCACCCGGACTCATAGGGATACGCAGTATTTT
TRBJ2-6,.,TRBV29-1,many,CSVDNSGANVLTF,TGCAGCGTTGACAACTCTGGGGCCAACGTCCTGACTTTC
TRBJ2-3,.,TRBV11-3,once,CASSLGRICTDTQYF,TGTGCCAGCAGCCTGGGACGGATATGCACAGATACGCAGTATTTT
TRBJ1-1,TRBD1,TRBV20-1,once,CSARDPARGVRETESFF,TGCAGTGCTAGAGATCCGGCCAGGGGGGTCAGGGAAACTGAATCTTTCTTT